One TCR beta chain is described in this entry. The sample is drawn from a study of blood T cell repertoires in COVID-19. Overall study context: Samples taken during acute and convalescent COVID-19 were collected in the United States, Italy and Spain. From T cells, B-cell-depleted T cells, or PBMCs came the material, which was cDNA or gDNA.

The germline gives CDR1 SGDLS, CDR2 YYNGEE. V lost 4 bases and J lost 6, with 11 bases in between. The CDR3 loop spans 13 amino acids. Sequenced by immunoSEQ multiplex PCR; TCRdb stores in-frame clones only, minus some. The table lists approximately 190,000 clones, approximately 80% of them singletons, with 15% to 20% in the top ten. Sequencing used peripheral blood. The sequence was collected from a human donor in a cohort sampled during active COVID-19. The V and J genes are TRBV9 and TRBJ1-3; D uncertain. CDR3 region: CASSRELLNTIYF. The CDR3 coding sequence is TGTGCCAGCAGCCGCGAGCTCCTAAACACCATATATTTT.